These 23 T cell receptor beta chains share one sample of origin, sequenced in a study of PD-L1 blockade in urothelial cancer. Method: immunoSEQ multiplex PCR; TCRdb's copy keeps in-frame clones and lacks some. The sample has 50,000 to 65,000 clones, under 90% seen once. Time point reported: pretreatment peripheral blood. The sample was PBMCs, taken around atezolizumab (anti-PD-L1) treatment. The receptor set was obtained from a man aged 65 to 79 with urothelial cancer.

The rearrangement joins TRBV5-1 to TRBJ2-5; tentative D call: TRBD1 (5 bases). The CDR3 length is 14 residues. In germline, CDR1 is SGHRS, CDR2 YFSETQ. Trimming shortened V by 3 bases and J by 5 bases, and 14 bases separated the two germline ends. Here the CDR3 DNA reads TGCGCCAGCAGCTATTCGACAGCCGCGGAGACCCAGTACTTC. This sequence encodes CASSYSTAAETQYF.

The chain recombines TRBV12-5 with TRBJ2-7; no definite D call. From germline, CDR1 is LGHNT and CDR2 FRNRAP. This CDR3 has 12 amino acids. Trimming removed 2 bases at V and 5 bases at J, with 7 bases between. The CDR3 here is CASGLIDNEQYF. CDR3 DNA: TGTGCTAGTGGTTTGATAGATAACGAGCAGTACTTC. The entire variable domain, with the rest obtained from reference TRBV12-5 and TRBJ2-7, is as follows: DARVTQTPRHKVTEMGQEVTMRCQPILGHNTVFWYRQTMMQGLELLAYFRNRAPLDDSGMPKDRFSAEMPDATLATLKIQPSEPRDSAVYFCASGLIDNEQYFGPGTRLTVT.

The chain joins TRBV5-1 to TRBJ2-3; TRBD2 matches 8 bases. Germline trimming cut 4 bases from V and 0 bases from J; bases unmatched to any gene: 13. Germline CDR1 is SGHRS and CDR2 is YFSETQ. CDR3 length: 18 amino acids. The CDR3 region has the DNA TGCGCCAGCAGCCGCGGGGGGTACGTCCTCTCTAGCACAGATACGCAGTATTTT. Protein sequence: CASSRGGYVLSSTDTQYF.

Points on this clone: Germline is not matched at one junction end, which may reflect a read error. The CDR3 coding sequence is TGTGCCATCCGTGACCCCGAGACAGATTCCTCTGGGGCCAACGTCCTGACTTTC. Translation: CAIRDPETDSSGANVLTF. The chain carries TRBV10-3 and TRBJ2-6, with D possibly being TRBD1 (5 bases). The germline V gene encodes CDR1 ENHRY and CDR2 SYGVKD. The CDR3 runs 18 residues.

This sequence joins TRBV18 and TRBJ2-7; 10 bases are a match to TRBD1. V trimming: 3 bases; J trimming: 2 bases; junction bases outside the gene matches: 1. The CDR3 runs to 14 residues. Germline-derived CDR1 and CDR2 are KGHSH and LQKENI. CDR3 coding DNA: TGTGCCAGCTCACCCGACAGGGGGCCCTACGAGCAGTACTTC. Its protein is CASSPDRGPYEQYF.

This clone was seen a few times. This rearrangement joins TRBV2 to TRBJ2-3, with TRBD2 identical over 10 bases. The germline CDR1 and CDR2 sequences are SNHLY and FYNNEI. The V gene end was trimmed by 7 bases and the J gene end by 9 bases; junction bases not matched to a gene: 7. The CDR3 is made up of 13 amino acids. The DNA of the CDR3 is TGTGCCAGCACCGGGACTAGCGATGGCACGCAGTATTTT. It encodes CASTGTSDGTQYF.

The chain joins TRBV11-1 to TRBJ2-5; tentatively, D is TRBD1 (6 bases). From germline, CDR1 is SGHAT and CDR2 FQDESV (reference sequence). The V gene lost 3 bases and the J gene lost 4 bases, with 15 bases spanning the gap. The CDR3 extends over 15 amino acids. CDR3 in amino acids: CASSLGQRGGETQYF. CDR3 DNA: TGTGCCAGCAGCTTGGGACAACGTGGAGGAGAGACCCAGTACTTC.

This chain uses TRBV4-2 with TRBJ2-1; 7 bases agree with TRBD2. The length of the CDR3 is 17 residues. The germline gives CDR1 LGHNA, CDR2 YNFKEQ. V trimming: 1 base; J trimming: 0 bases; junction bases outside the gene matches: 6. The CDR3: CASSQVGGSFSYNEQFF. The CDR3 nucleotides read TGTGCCAGCAGCCAAGTCGGGGGGTCGTTCTCCTACAATGAGCAGTTCTTC.

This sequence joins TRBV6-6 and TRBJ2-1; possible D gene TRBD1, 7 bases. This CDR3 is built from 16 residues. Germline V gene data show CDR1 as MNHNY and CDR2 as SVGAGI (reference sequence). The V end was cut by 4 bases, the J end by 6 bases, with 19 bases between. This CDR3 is CASSFTSGQRVNEQFF. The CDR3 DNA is TGTGCCAGCAGTTTTACCTCGGGACAGCGGGTCAATGAGCAGTTCTTC.

The CDR3: CAWSSRLGEKLFF. DNA of the CDR3: TGTGCCTGGAGTTCCCGACTTGGCGAAAAACTGTTTTTT. The chain joins TRBV30 to TRBJ1-4; D uncertain. The CDR3 is 13 residues long. Germline V gene sequence: CDR1 GTSNPN, CDR2 SVGIG (reference sequence). V dropped 2 bases and J dropped 8 bases, with 12 bases sitting between them.

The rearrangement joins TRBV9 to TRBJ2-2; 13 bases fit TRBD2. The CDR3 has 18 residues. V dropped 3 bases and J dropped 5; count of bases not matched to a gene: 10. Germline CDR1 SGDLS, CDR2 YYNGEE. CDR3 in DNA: TGTGCCAGCAGCGCCGGACTAGCGGGAGAATTCGGGACCGGGGAGCTGTTTTTT. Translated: CASSAGLAGEFGTGELFF.

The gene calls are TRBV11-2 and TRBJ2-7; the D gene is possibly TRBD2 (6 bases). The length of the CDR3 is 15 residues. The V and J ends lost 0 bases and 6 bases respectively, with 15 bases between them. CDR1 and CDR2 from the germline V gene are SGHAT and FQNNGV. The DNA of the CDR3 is TGTGCCAGCAGCTTAGACCGGGGGACCGACCTCGAGCAGTACTTC. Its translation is CASSLDRGTDLEQYF.

The CDR3 sequence is CASSLQTAEAYGYTF. Written as DNA, the CDR3 is TGTGCCAGCAGCCTACAGACAGCCGAAGCCTATGGCTACACCTTC. J is TRBJ1-2 and V is TRBV7-9, with a weak D call TRBD1 (5 bases). This CDR3 has 15 residues. With 5 bases removed from V and 4 bases from J, the gap between germline ends came to 17 bases. CDR1 is SEHNR and CDR2 is FQNEAQ in the germline V gene (reference sequence).

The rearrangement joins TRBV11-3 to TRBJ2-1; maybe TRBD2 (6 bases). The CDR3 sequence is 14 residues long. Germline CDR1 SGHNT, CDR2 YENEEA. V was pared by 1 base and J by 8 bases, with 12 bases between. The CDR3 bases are TGTGCCAGCAGCTTAGCGGGAGTGGGGCATGAGCAGTTCTTC. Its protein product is CASSLAGVGHEQFF.

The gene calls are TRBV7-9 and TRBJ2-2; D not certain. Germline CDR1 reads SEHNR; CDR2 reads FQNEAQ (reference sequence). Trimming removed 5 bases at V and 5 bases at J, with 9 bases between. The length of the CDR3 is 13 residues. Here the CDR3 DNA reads TGTGCCAGCAGCCCTACTTTGACCGGGGAGCTGTTTTTT. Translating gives CASSPTLTGELFF.

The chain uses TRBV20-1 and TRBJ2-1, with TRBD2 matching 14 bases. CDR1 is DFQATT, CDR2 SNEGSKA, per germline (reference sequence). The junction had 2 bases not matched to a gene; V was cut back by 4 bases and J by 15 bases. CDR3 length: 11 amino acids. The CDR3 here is CSATGLAGVFF. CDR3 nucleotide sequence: TGCAGTGCTACGGGACTAGCGGGAGTGTTCTTC.

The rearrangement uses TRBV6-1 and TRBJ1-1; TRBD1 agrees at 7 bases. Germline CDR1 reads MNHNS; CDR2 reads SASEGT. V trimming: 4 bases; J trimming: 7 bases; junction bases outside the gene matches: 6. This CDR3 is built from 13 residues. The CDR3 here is CASSGQGGGEAFF. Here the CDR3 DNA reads TGTGCCAGCAGTGGACAGGGTGGGGGTGAAGCTTTCTTT.

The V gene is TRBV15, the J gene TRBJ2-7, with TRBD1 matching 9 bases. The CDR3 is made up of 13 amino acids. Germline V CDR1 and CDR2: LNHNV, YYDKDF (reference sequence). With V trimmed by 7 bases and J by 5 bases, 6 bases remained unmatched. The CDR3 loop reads CATTGQGRNEQYF. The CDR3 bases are TGTGCCACCACCGGACAGGGGAGGAACGAGCAGTACTTC.

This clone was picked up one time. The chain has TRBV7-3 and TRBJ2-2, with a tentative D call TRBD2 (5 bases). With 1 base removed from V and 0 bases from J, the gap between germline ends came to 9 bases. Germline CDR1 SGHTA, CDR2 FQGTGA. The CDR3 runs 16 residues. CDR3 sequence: CASSLRRASNTGELFF. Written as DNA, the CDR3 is TGTGCCAGCAGCTTAAGGCGGGCTTCGAACACCGGGGAGCTGTTTTTT.

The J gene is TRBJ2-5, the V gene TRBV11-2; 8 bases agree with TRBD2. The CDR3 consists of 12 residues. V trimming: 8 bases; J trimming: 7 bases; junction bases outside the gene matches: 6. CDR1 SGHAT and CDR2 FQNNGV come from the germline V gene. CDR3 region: CASRGGSVTQYF. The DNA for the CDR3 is TGTGCCAGCCGGGGGGGGTCGGTGACCCAGTACTTC.

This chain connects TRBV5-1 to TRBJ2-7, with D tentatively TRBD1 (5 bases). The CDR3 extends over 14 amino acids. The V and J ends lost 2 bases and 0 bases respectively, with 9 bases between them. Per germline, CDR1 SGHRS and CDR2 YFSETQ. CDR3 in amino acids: CASSLQATSYEQYF. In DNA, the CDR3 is TGCGCCAGCAGCTTACAGGCGACCTCCTACGAGCAGTACTTC.

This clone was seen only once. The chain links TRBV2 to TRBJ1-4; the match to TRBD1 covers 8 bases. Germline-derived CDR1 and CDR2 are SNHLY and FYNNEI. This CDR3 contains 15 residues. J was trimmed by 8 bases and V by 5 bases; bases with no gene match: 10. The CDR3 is CASSSQGALGEKLFF. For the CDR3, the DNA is TGTGCCAGCAGTTCGCAGGGGGCCTTAGGAGAAAAACTGTTTTTT.

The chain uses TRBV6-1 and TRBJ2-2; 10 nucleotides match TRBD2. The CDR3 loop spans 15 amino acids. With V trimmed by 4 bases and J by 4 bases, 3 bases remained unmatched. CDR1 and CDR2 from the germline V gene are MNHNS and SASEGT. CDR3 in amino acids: CASSVLAGATGELFF. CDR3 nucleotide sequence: TGTGCCAGCAGTGTCCTAGCGGGAGCCACCGGGGAGCTGTTTTTT.